The TCR beta chain under discussion was sequenced for a study of PD-1 blockade in classical Hodgkin lymphoma. Points from the study as a whole: Reports described newly diagnosed patients as having lower baseline TCR diversity than healthy donors.

The CDR3 runs to 16 residues. Germline V lookup: CDR1 MGHRA, CDR2 YSYEKL. Between the trimmed V and J ends, which lost 2 bases and 11 bases, there was a span of 22 bases. Measured with immunoSEQ multiplex PCR; TCRdb has only the in-frame clones, and not every one. Here the sample spans approximately 27,000 clones, more than 70% being singletons. Comments on this clone: Its target is not known.

Specified time point: newly diagnosed, previously untreated cHL patient sample. Researchers used magnetic negative selection to pull out pure CD4+ T cells from thawed PBMCs. Untreated, newly diagnosed classical Hodgkin lymphoma PBMCs served for comparison. The sample comprised CD4+ T cells from blood. The chain joins TRBV4-1 to TRBJ1-3, with a tentative D call TRBD1 (6 bases). This clonotype was sampled from a human donor with classical Hodgkin lymphoma. The CDR3 loop reads CASSQPTGNPSLSIYF. Written as DNA, the CDR3 is TGCGCCAGCAGCCAACCTACAGGGAACCCCAGCTTGTCCATATATTTT.